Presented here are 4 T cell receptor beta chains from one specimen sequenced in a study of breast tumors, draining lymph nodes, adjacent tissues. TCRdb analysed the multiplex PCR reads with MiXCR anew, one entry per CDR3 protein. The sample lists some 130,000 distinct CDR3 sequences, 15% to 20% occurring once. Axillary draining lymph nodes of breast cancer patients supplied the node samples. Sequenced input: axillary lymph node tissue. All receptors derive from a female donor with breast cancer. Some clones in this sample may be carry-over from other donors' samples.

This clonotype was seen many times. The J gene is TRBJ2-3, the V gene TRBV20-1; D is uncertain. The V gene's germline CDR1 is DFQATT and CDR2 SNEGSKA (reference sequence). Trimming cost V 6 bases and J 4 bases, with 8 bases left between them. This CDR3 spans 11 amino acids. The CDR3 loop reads CSASPADTQYF. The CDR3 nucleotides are TGCAGTGCCAGCCCGGCAGATACGCAGTATTTT.

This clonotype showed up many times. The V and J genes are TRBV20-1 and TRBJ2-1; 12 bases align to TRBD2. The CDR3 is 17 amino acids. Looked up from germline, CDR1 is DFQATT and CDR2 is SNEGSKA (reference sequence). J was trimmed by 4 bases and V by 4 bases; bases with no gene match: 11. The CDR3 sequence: CSAKTSGSFSRYNEQFF. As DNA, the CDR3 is TGCAGTGCTAAGACTAGCGGGAGTTTTAGTCGGTACAATGAGCAGTTCTTC.

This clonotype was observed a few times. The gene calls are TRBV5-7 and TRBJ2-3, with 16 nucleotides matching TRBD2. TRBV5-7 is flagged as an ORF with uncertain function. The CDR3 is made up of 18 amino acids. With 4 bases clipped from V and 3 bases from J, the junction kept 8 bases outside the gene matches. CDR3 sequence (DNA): TGTGCCAGCAGCGCAACCGGGACTAGCGGGGGGGAGACAGATACGCAGTATTTT. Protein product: CASSATGTSGGETDTQYF.

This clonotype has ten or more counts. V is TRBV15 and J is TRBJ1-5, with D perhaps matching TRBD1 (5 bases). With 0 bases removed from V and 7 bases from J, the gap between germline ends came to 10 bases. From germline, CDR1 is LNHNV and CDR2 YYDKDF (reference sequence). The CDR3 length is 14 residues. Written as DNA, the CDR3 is TGTGCCACCAGCAGAGATTTGGGGGGACAGCCCCAGCATTTT. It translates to CATSRDLGGQPQHF.